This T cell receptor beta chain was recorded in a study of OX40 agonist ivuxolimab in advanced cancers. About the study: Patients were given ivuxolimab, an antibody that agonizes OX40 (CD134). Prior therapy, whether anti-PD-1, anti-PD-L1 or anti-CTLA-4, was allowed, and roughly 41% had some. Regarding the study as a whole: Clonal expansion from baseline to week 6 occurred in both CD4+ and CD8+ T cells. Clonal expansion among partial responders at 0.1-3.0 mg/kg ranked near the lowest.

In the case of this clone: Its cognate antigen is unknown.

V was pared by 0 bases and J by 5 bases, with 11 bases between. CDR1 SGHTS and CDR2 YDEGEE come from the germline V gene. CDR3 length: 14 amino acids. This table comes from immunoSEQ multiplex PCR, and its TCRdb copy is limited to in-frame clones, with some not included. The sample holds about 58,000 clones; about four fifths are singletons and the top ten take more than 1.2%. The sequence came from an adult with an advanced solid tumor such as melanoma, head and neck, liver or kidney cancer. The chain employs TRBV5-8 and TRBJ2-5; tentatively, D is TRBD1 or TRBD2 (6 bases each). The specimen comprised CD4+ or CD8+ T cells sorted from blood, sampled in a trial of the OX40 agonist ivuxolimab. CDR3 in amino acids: CASSLEQGGETQYF. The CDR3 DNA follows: TGTGCCAGCAGCTTGGAACAGGGAGGCGAGACCCAGTACTTC.